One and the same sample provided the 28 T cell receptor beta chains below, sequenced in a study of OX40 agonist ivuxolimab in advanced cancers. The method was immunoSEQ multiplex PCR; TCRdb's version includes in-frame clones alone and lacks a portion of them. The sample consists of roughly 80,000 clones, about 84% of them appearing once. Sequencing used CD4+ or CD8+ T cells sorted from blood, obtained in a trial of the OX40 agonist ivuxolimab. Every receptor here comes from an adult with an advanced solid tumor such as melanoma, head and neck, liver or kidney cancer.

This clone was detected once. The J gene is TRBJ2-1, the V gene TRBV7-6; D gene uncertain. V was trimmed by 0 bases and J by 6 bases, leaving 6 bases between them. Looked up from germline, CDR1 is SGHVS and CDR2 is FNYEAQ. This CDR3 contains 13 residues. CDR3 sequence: CASSLALSNEQFF. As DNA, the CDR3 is TGTGCCAGCAGCTTAGCGCTGAGCAATGAGCAGTTCTTC.

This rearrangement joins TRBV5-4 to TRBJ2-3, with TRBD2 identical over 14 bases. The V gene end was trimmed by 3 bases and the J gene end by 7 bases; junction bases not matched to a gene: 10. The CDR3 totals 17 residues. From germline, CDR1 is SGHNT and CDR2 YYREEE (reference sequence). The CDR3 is CASSSPTSGRAVNTQYF. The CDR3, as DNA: TGTGCCAGCAGCTCTCCGACTAGCGGGAGGGCCGTGAATACGCAGTATTTT. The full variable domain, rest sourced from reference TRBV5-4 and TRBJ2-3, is ETGVTQSPTHLIKTRGQQVTLRCSSQSGHNTVSWYQQALGQGPQFIFQYYREEENGRGNFPPRFSGLQFPNYSSELNVNALELDDSALYLCASSSPTSGRAVNTQYFGPGTRLTVL.

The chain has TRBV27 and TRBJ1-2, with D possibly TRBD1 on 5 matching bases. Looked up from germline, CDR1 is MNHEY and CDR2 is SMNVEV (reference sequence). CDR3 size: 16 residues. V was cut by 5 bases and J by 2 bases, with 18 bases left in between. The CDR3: CASSPQGRKSNYGYTF. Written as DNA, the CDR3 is TGTGCCAGCAGTCCCCAGGGTCGGAAATCGAACTATGGCTACACCTTC.

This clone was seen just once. DNA of the CDR3: TGTGCCAGCAGCTTCAGGGGGCCAAGCACCGGGGAGCTGTTTTTT. Its protein is CASSFRGPSTGELFF. The chain links TRBV7-8 to TRBJ2-2; TRBD1 matches 8 bases. This CDR3 spans 15 amino acids. Germline lookup yields CDR1 SGHVS and CDR2 FQNEAQ. V trimming: 3 bases; J trimming: 4 bases; junction bases outside the gene matches: 4.

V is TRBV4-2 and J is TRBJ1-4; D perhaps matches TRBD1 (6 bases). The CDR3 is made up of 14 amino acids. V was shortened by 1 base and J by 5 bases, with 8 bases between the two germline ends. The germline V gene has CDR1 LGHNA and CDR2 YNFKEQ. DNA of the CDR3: TGTGCCAGCAGCCAAGGCCAGGGGAATGAAAAACTGTTTTTT. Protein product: CASSQGQGNEKLFF.

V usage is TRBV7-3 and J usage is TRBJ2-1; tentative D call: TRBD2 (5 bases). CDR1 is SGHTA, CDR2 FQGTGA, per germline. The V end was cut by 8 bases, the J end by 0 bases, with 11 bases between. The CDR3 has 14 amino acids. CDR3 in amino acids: CASATGSSYNEQFF. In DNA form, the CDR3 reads TGTGCCAGCGCCACGGGGAGCTCCTACAATGAGCAGTTCTTC.

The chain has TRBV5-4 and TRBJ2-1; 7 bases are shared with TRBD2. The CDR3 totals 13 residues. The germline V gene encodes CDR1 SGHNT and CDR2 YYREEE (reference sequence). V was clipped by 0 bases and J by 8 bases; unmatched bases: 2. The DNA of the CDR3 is TGTGCCAGCAGCTTGGGGCTAGCGGATGAGCAGTTCTTC. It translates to CASSLGLADEQFF. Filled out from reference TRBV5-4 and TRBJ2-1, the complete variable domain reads ETGVTQSPTHLIKTRGQQVTLRCSSQSGHNTVSWYQQALGQGPQFIFQYYREEENGRGNFPPRFSGLQFPNYSSELNVNALELDDSALYLCASSLGLADEQFFGPGTRLTVL.

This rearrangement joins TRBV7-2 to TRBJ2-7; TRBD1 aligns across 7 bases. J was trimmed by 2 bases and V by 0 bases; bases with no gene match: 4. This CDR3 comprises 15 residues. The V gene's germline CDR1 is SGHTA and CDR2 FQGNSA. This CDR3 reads CASSLARGQTYEQYF. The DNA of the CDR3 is TGTGCCAGCAGCTTAGCGAGGGGACAGACCTACGAGCAGTACTTC.

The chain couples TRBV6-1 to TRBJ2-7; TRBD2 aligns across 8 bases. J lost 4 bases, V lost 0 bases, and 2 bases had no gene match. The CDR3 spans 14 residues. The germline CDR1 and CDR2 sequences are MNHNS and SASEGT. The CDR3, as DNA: TGTGCCAGCAGTGAAGCTAGCGGGGAATACGAGCAGTACTTC. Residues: CASSEASGEYEQYF.

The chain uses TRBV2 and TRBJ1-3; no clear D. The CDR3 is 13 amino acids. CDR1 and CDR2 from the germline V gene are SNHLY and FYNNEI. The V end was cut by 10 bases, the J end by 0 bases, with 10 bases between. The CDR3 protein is CAINGISGNTIYF. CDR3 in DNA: TGTGCCATAAACGGGATCTCTGGAAACACCATATATTTT.

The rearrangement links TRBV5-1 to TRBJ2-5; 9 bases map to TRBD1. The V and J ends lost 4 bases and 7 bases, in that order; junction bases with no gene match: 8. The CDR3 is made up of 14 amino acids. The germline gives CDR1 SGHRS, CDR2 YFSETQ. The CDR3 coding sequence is TGCGCCAGCAGCCAAGGGACAGGGCCAGGGACCCAGTACTTC. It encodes CASSQGTGPGTQYF.

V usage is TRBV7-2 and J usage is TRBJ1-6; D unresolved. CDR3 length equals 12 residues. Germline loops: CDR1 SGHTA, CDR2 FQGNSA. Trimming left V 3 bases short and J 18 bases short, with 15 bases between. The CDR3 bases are TGTGCCAGCAGCTTTGACGGACGGAGCCCCCACTTT. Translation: CASSFDGRSPHF.

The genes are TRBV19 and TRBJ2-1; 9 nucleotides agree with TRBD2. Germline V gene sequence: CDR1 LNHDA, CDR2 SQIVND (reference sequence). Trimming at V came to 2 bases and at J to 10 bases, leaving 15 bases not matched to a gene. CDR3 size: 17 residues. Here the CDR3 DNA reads TGTGCCAGTAGTATACATGGCGGGGGACTAGCCTCCGTGGAGCAGTTCTTC. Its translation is CASSIHGGGLASVEQFF. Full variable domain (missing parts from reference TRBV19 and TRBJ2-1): DGGITQSPKYLFRKEGQNVTLSCEQNLNHDAMYWYRQDPGQGLRLIYYSQIVNDFQKGDIAEGYSVSREKKESFPLTVTSAQKNPTAFYLCASSIHGGGLASVEQFFGPGTRLTVL.

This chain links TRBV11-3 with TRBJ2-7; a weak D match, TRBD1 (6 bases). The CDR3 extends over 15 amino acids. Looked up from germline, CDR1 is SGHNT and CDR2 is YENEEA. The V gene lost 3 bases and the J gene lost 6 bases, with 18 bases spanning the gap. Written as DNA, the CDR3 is TGTGCCAGCAGCTTTGGGCTCGACAGGCAGGGCGAGCAGTACTTC. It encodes CASSFGLDRQGEQYF.

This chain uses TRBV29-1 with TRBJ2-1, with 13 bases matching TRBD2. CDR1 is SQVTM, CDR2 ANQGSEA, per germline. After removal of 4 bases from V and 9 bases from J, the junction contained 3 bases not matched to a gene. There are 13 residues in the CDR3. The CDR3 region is CSVVWTSGSEQFF. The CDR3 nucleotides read TGCAGCGTTGTGTGGACTAGCGGGAGTGAGCAGTTCTTC.

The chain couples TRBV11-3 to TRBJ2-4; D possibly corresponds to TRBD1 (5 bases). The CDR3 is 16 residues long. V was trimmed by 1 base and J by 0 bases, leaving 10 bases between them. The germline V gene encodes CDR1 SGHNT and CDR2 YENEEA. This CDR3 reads CASSLAVGVAKNIQYF. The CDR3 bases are TGTGCCAGCAGCTTAGCGGTAGGGGTAGCCAAAAACATTCAGTACTTC. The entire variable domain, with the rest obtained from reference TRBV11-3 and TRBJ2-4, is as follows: EAGVVQSPRYKIIEKKQPVAFWCNPISGHNTLYWYLQNLGQGPELLIRYENEEAVDDSQLPKDRFSAERLKGVDSTLKIQPAELGDSAVYLCASSLAVGVAKNIQYFGAGTRLSVL.

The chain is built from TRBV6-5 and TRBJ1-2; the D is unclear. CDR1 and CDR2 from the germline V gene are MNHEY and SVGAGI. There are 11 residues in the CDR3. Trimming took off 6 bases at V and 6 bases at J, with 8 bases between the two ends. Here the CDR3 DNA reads TGTGCCAGCAGGGCAGTACATGGCTACACCTTC. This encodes CASRAVHGYTF.

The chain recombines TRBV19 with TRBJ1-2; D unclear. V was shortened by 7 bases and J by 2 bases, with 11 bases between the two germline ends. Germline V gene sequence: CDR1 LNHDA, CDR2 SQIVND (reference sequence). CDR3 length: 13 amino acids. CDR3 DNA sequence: TGTGCCAGTACCCCAATTCTCAACTATGGCTACACCTTC. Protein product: CASTPILNYGYTF.

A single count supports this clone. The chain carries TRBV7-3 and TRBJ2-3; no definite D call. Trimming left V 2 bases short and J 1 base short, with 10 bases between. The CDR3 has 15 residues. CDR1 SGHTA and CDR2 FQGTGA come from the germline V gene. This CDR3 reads CASSLVGRGTDTQYF. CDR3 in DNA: TGTGCCAGCAGCTTAGTAGGACGGGGCACAGATACGCAGTATTTT.

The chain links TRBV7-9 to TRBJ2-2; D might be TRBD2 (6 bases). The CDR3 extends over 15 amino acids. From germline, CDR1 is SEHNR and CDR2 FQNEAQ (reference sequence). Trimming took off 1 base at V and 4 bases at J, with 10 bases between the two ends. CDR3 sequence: CASSLDGSATGELFF. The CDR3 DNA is TGTGCCAGCAGCTTAGACGGGAGTGCCACCGGGGAGCTGTTTTTT.

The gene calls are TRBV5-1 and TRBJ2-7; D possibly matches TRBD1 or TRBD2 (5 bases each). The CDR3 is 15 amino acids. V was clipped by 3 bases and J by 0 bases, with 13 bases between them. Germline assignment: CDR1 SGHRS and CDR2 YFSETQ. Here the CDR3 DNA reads TGCGCCAGCAGCTATTTGGGGACCGTCTCCTACGAGCAGTACTTC. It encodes CASSYLGTVSYEQYF.

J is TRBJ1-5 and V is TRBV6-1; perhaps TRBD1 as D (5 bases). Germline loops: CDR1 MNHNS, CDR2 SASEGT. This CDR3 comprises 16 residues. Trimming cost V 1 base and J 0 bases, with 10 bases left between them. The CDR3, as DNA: TGTGCCAGCAGTGAAGGGTGGGGCTATAGCAATCAGCCCCAGCATTTT. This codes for CASSEGWGYSNQPQHF.

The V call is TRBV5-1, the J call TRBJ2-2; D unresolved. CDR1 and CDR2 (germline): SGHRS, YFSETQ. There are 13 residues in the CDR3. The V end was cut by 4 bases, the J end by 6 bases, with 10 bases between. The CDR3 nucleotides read TGCGCCAGCAGCGAAAGGGAAGCCGGGGAGCTGTTTTTT. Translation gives CASSEREAGELFF.

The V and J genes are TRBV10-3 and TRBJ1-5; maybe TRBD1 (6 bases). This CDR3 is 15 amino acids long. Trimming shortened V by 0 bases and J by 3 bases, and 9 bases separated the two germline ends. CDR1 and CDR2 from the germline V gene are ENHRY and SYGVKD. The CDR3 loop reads CAISESTGLNQPQHF. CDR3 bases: TGTGCCATCAGTGAGTCGACAGGACTCAATCAGCCCCAGCATTTT.

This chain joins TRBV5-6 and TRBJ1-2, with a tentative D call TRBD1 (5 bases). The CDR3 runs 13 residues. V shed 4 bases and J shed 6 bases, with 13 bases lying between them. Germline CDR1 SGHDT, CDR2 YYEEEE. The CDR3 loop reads CASSQGWGNGYTF. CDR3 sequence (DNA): TGTGCCAGCAGCCAAGGCTGGGGGAATGGCTACACCTTC.

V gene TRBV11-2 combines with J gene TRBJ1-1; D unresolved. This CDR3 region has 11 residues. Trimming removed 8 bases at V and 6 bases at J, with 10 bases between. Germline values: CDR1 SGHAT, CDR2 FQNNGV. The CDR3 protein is CASGPSAEAFF. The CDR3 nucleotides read TGTGCCAGCGGCCCCAGCGCTGAAGCTTTCTTT.

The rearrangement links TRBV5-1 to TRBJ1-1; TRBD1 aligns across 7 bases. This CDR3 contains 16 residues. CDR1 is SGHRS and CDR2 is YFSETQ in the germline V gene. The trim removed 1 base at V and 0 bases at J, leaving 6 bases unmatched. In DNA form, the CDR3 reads TGCGCCAGCAGCTTGCGGCAGGGGGGGATGAACACTGAAGCTTTCTTT. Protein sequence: CASSLRQGGMNTEAFF.

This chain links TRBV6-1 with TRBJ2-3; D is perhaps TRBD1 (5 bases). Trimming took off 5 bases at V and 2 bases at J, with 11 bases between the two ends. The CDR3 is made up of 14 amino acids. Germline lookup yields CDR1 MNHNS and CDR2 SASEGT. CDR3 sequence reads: CASSIQGYTDTQYF. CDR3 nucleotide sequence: TGTGCCAGCAGTATCCAGGGATACACAGATACGCAGTATTTT.